The subject of this entry is one T cell receptor (beta chain). The antigen remains undetermined. The data belong to a study of cytomegalovirus exposure and HLA in healthy donors. Study-wide results and limits: Most TCR sequences were uncommon, yet certain public TCRs appeared in many donors. The authors confirmed in vitro that a few CMV-associated chains were specific for CMV antigens. Clusters of TCRs from the first cohort tended to co-occur in the 95 to 150 validation repertoires (as a later analysis found).

Only in-frame clones appear in the TCRdb table, and some are missing; sequencing was by immunoSEQ multiplex PCR. The sample holds approximately 160,000 clones, 85% seen once. Germline assignment: CDR1 SGHTA and CDR2 FQGNSA. V dropped 6 bases and J dropped 2 bases, with 17 bases sitting between them. There are 16 residues in the CDR3. The source is a man in his thirties or forties in good health and CMV-seropositive. Material for sequencing was PBMCs. V gene TRBV7-2 combines with J gene TRBJ1-3; tentatively, D is TRBD1 (5 bases). CDR3: CASSSIVGRAGNTIYF. The CDR3 region has the DNA TGTGCCAGCAGTTCCATCGTGGGGCGAGCTGGAAACACCATATATTTT.